The 30 T cell receptor beta chains listed next were all sequenced from one sample in a study of blood T cell repertoires in COVID-19. Method: immunoSEQ multiplex PCR; TCRdb's copy keeps in-frame clones and lacks some. Here the sample spans about 190,000 clones, 65% to 80% being singletons. The sample comprised peripheral blood. The source of these receptors is a woman aged 45-65 years with acute or convalescent COVID-19.

This clone appeared a few times. The rearrangement joins TRBV20-1 to TRBJ2-1; tentatively, D is TRBD2 (5 bases). The CDR3 runs 10 residues. V was cut by 3 bases and J by 8 bases, with 5 bases left in between. Germline V gives CDR1 DFQATT, CDR2 SNEGSKA (reference sequence). The CDR3 protein is CSARGDEQFF. DNA for the CDR3: TGCAGTGCTAGGGGAGATGAGCAGTTCTTC.

The rearrangement uses TRBV7-9 and TRBJ1-6, with 9 bases lining up with TRBD1. Germline assignment: CDR1 SEHNR and CDR2 FQNEAQ (reference sequence). The CDR3 runs 19 residues. With V trimmed by 2 bases and J by 6 bases, 14 bases remained unmatched. CDR3 region: CASSLPDRGWERFNSPLHF. CDR3 coding DNA: TGTGCCAGCAGCTTACCGGACAGGGGTTGGGAAAGGTTTAATTCACCCCTCCACTTT.

The CDR3 reads CATSGDDWDRVGYTF. Here the CDR3 DNA reads TGTGCCACCAGTGGAGATGATTGGGACAGGGTTGGCTACACCTTC. The chain couples TRBV24-1 to TRBJ1-2; 9 bases align to TRBD1. The length of the CDR3 is 15 residues. V trimming: 5 bases; J trimming: 7 bases; junction bases outside the gene matches: 10. Germline CDR1 reads KGHDR; CDR2 reads SFDVKD.

This rearrangement joins TRBV7-2 to TRBJ2-7, with TRBD2 matching 10 bases. Germline assignment: CDR1 SGHTA and CDR2 FQGNSA. The CDR3 loop spans 16 amino acids. The J segment lost 4 bases and the V segment lost 1 base, leaving 7 bases of the junction unmatched. Written as DNA, the CDR3 is TGTGCCAGCAGCTTAGGGGGAGCGGGAGGGCTTTACGAGCAGTACTTC. It codes for CASSLGGAGGLYEQYF.

This sequence joins TRBV28 and TRBJ2-7; 7 bases align to TRBD1. This CDR3 has 15 amino acids. V gave up 5 bases and J gave up 1 base; unmatched junction bases: 8. CDR1 and CDR2 from the germline V gene are MDHEN and SYDVKM. CDR3 sequence: CASSPGTVGSYEQYF. The CDR3, as DNA: TGTGCCAGCAGTCCAGGGACAGTCGGATCCTACGAGCAGTACTTC.

This rearrangement joins TRBV24-1 to TRBJ2-3; D unresolved. The CDR3 length is 15 residues. Trimming shortened V by 0 bases and J by 5 bases, and 11 bases separated the two germline ends. Germline lookup yields CDR1 KGHDR and CDR2 SFDVKD. The CDR3 DNA sequence: TGTGCCACCAGTGATTTGCCCCCCCCAGAAGATACGCAGTATTTT. This sequence encodes CATSDLPPPEDTQYF.

This clone was seen a few times. This sequence joins TRBV28 and TRBJ1-6; D remains ambiguous. V gave up 1 base and J gave up 7 bases, with 11 bases separating them. In germline, CDR1 is MDHEN, CDR2 SYDVKM. This CDR3 is 15 amino acids long. CDR3: CASSLLQLQNSPLHF. The CDR3, as DNA: TGTGCCAGCAGTTTATTACAGCTCCAGAATTCACCCCTCCACTTT.

J is TRBJ1-2 and V is TRBV7-2, with D unclear. Trimming left V 5 bases short and J 7 bases short, with 11 bases between. The germline gives CDR1 SGHTA, CDR2 FQGNSA. The CDR3 has 12 residues. The CDR3 nucleotides read TGTGCCAGCAGCGTCCAAGTGCGTGGCTACACCTTC. This sequence encodes CASSVQVRGYTF.

A few counts support this clone. The chain employs TRBV6-5 and TRBJ1-3; TRBD1 matches at 8 bases. Germline trimming cut 2 bases from V and 4 bases from J; bases unmatched to any gene: 4. CDR3 length equals 15 residues. CDR1 and CDR2 (germline): MNHEY, SVGAGI. The CDR3 here is CASSYSRGRGNTIYF. The CDR3 DNA follows: TGTGCCAGCAGTTACAGCAGGGGGCGCGGAAACACCATATATTTT.

In this sample, this clone turned up once. The chain is built from TRBV5-5 and TRBJ2-2; D call uncertain. Germline CDR1 is SGHKS and CDR2 is YYEKEE (reference sequence). The CDR3 has 13 amino acids. V was pared by 5 bases and J by 3 bases, with 8 bases between. This CDR3 is CASSFFDTGELFF. For the CDR3, the DNA is TGTGCCAGCAGTTTTTTCGACACCGGGGAGCTGTTTTTT.

The rearrangement uses TRBV7-2 and TRBJ2-5; D is unresolved. This CDR3 comprises 15 residues. The germline V gene has CDR1 SGHTA and CDR2 FQGNSA. V lost 0 bases and J 0 bases, leaving 8 bases between the germline ends. CDR3 sequence: CASSLAVGYQETQYF. DNA for the CDR3: TGTGCCAGCAGCTTAGCGGTCGGGTACCAAGAGACCCAGTACTTC.

This chain uses TRBV6-6 with TRBJ1-5; 8 positions agree with TRBD1. Germline assignment: CDR1 MNHNY and CDR2 SVGAGI (reference sequence). This CDR3 is built from 14 residues. V dropped 7 bases and J dropped 5; count of bases not matched to a gene: 7. CDR3 coding DNA: TGTGCCAGCACCGACAGGGGCGGGGATCAGCCCCAGCATTTT. Translated: CASTDRGGDQPQHF.

The J gene is TRBJ2-1, the V gene TRBV6-5, with 9 bases that match TRBD1. This CDR3 spans 15 amino acids. Germline V gene data show CDR1 as MNHEY and CDR2 as SVGAGI. V trimming: 4 bases; J trimming: 7 bases; junction bases outside the gene matches: 8. CDR3 loop: CASSSAGTGKNEQFF. The DNA of the CDR3 is TGTGCCAGCAGTTCCGCAGGGACAGGGAAGAATGAGCAGTTCTTC.

V usage is TRBV27 and J usage is TRBJ1-1; 10 bases line up with TRBD1. The CDR3 length is 15 residues. Germline V gene lookup returns CDR1 MNHEY and CDR2 SMNVEV (reference sequence). V dropped 5 bases and J dropped 5; count of bases not matched to a gene: 8. For the CDR3, the DNA is TGTGCCAGCAGTCAACGGGACAGGGGAGGAACTGAAGCTTTCTTT. Residues: CASSQRDRGGTEAFF.

This chain connects TRBV27 to TRBJ2-7; 9 bases align to TRBD1. The CDR3 is made up of 15 amino acids. V gave up 4 bases and J gave up 4 bases; unmatched junction bases: 8. Looked up from germline, CDR1 is MNHEY and CDR2 is SMNVEV (reference sequence). The CDR3 nucleotides are TGTGCCAGCAGTTCCTTCGGGACAGGGTCTTACGAGCAGTACTTC. This sequence encodes CASSSFGTGSYEQYF.

The V call is TRBV28, the J call TRBJ2-7, with D perhaps matching TRBD1 (6 bases). Germline CDR1 MDHEN, CDR2 SYDVKM. This CDR3 contains 15 residues. The V end was cut by 5 bases, the J end by 3 bases, with 17 bases between. This CDR3 reads CASSTTGKVNYEQYF. DNA for the CDR3: TGTGCCAGCAGTACAACAGGGAAAGTCAACTACGAGCAGTACTTC. The full variable domain, rest sourced from reference TRBV28 and TRBJ2-7, is DVKVTQSSRYLVKRTGEKVFLECVQDMDHENMFWYRQDPGLGLRLIYFSYDVKMKEKGDIPEGYSVSREKKERFSLILESASTNQTSMYLCASSTTGKVNYEQYFGPGTRLTVT.

This chain links TRBV15 with TRBJ2-1, with TRBD2 as a possible D gene (6 bases). This CDR3 region has 13 residues. Trimming stripped 8 bases from V and 5 bases from J, with 13 bases between. Per the germline V gene, CDR1 is LNHNV and CDR2 is YYDKDF (reference sequence). The CDR3 protein is CATGTGDDNEQFF. In DNA form, the CDR3 reads TGTGCCACCGGAACGGGGGATGACAATGAGCAGTTCTTC.

The chain recombines TRBV29-1 with TRBJ1-4; TRBD1 matches at 10 bases. Trimming took 8 bases from V and 5 from J; bases not matched to a gene: 5. CDR1 is SQVTM, CDR2 ANQGSEA, per germline. The CDR3 contains 13 residues. The chain's CDR3 is CSSWDRGNEKLFF. As DNA, the CDR3 is TGCAGCTCCTGGGACAGGGGAAATGAAAAACTGTTTTTT.

This sequence joins TRBV28 and TRBJ2-2; D uncertain. The V and J ends lost 6 bases and 4 bases respectively, with 15 bases between them. Germline CDR1 reads MDHEN; CDR2 reads SYDVKM. The CDR3 contains 15 residues. This chain's CDR3 is CASSPTAFATGELFF. CDR3 bases: TGTGCCAGCAGCCCTACCGCATTCGCCACCGGGGAGCTGTTTTTT.

The genes are TRBV7-8 and TRBJ1-6; no clear D gene. Germline loops: CDR1 SGHVS, CDR2 FQNEAQ. The CDR3 contains 15 residues. V was clipped by 5 bases and J by 14 bases, with 22 bases between them. CDR3 DNA sequence: TGTGCCAGCAGCGGGAGCAGCAGGAGCTCCGGGTCCCTCCACTTT. Protein sequence: CASSGSSRSSGSLHF.

V and J are TRBV5-4 and TRBJ1-2; tentative D call: TRBD1 (6 bases). The CDR3 length is 16 residues. V gave up 0 bases and J gave up 6 bases, with 18 bases separating them. The germline CDR1 and CDR2 sequences are SGHNT and YYREEE (reference sequence). The CDR3 DNA follows: TGTGCCAGCAGCTTGGGGCAGGGGAACGGGCGGGATGGCTACACCTTC. Its translation: CASSLGQGNGRDGYTF.

The chain has TRBV24-1 and TRBJ2-1; 7 positions match TRBD1. The CDR3 is 15 amino acids. The J segment lost 7 bases and the V segment lost 3 bases, leaving 8 bases of the junction unmatched. The V gene's germline CDR1 is KGHDR and CDR2 SFDVKD. CDR3 sequence: CATSDRLPGQNEQFF. CDR3 sequence (DNA): TGTGCCACCAGTGATCGCCTTCCGGGACAGAATGAGCAGTTCTTC.

The chain employs TRBV5-1 and TRBJ2-5, with 14 bases that match TRBD2. With V trimmed by 7 bases and J by 6 bases, 8 bases remained unmatched. Germline V gives CDR1 SGHRS, CDR2 YFSETQ. The CDR3 totals 15 residues. Written as DNA, the CDR3 is TGCGCCAGCGAAGCCGGGACTAGCGGGAGAAAGACCCAGTACTTC. This codes for CASEAGTSGRKTQYF. The full variable domain, rest sourced from reference TRBV5-1 and TRBJ2-5, is KAGVTQTPRYLIKTRGQQVTLSCSPISGHRSVSWYQQTPGQGLQFLFEYFSETQRNKGNFPGRFSGRQFSNSRSEMNVSTLELGDSALYLCASEAGTSGRKTQYFGPGTRLLVL.

This rearrangement joins TRBV24-1 to TRBJ1-5, with TRBD1 matching 7 bases. Trimming took 4 bases from V and 2 from J; bases not matched to a gene: 7. In germline, CDR1 is KGHDR, CDR2 SFDVKD. The CDR3 is made up of 16 amino acids. The chain's CDR3 is CATSDNTDRGNQPQHF. The CDR3 DNA follows: TGTGCCACCAGTGACAACACCGACAGGGGCAATCAGCCCCAGCATTTT.

This clone came up once. The rearrangement uses TRBV5-4 and TRBJ1-2, with D possibly matching TRBD1 (6 bases). The V end was cut by 10 bases, the J end by 8 bases, with 30 bases between. This CDR3 region has 16 residues. CDR1 is SGHNT and CDR2 is YYREEE in the germline V gene (reference sequence). CDR3 sequence reads: CARALGAGGGRRGYTF. The CDR3 bases are TGTGCCCGCGCCCTGGGGGCGGGGGGGGGACGGCGGGGCTACACCTTC.

This clone was seen once. The genes are TRBV6-2 or TRBV6-3 and TRBJ2-7; 10 bases map to TRBD1. The CDR3 is 15 amino acids. Trimming removed 6 bases from V and 2 bases from J; junction bases left unmatched: 7. CDR1 is MNHEY and CDR2 is SVGEGT in the germline V gene. This CDR3 reads CASSRLGQGAYEQYF. The CDR3, as DNA: TGTGCCAGCAGCCGTCTCGGACAGGGGGCCTACGAGCAGTACTTC.

The chain recombines TRBV2 with TRBJ1-5; 8 nucleotides agree with TRBD1. V was pared by 5 bases and J by 7 bases, with 4 bases of the junction left unmatched. The CDR3 extends over 13 amino acids. Germline V gives CDR1 SNHLY, CDR2 FYNNEI. CDR3 DNA sequence: TGTGCCAGCAGTAAACAGGGGGGCCAGCCCCAGCATTTT. Protein sequence: CASSKQGGQPQHF.

This clone appeared once. V is TRBV10-1 and J is TRBJ1-1, with 8 nucleotides matching TRBD1. The CDR3 has 12 residues. CDR1 is WNHNN and CDR2 is SYGVQD in the germline V gene (reference sequence). V trimming: 11 bases; J trimming: 4 bases; junction bases outside the gene matches: 6. The chain's CDR3 is CARTGKSTEAFF. Written as DNA, the CDR3 is TGCGCCCGGACAGGGAAAAGCACTGAAGCTTTCTTT.

V and J are TRBV7-9 and TRBJ1-1; the D gene is possibly TRBD1 (5 bases). The CDR3 contains 12 residues. V lost 5 bases and J 5 bases, leaving 9 bases between the germline ends. Germline V gene lookup returns CDR1 SEHNR and CDR2 FQNEAQ (reference sequence). CDR3 residues: CASSPQGTEAFF. DNA of the CDR3: TGTGCCAGCAGCCCCCAGGGAACTGAAGCTTTCTTT.

The V gene is TRBV4-3, the J gene TRBJ1-5; D gene uncertain. V was trimmed by 4 bases and J by 1 base, leaving 11 bases between them. Germline-derived CDR1 and CDR2 are LGHNA and YSLEER. This CDR3 region has 15 residues. CDR3 amino acids: CASSLSQSSNQPQHF. For the CDR3, the DNA is TGCGCCAGCAGCCTCTCTCAGTCCAGCAATCAGCCCCAGCATTTT.